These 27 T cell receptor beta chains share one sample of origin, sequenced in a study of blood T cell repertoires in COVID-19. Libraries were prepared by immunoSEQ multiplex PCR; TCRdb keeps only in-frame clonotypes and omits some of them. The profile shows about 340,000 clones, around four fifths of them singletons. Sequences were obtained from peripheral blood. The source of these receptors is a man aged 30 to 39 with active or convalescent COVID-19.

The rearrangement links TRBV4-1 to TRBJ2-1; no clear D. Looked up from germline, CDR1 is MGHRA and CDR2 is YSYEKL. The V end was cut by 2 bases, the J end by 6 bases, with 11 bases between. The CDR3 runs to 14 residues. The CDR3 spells CASSQSGRTNEQFF. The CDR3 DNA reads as TGCGCCAGCAGCCAATCTGGCCGAACCAATGAGCAGTTCTTC.

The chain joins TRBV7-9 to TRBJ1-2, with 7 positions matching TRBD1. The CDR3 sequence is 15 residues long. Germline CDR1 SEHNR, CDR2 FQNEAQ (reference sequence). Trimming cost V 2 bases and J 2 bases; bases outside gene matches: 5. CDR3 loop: CASSLIAGQNYGYTF. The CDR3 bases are TGTGCCAGCAGCTTAATAGCGGGACAGAACTATGGCTACACCTTC.

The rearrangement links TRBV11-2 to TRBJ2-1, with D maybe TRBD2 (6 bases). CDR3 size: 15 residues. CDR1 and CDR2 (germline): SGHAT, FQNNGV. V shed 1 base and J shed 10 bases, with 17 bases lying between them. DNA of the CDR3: TGTGCCAGCAGCTTAGGAACAGCCCGGGCGGGGGAGCAGTTCTTC. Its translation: CASSLGTARAGEQFF. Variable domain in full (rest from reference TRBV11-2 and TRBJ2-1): EAGVAQSPRYKIIEKRQSVAFWCNPISGHATLYWYQQILGQGPKLLIQFQNNGVVDDSQLPKDRFSAERLKGVDSTLKIQPAKLEDSAVYLCASSLGTARAGEQFFGPGTRLTVL.

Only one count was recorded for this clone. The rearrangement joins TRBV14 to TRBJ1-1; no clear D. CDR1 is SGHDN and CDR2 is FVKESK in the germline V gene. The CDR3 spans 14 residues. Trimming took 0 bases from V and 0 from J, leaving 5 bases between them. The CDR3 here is CASSQDRMNTEAFF. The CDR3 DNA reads TGTGCCAGCAGCCAAGACAGGATGAACACTGAAGCTTTCTTT.

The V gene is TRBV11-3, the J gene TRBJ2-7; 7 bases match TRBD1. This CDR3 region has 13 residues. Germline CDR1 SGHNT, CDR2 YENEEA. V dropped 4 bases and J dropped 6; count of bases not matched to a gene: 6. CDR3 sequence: CASSSGQLVEQYF. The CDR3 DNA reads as TGTGCCAGCAGCTCGGGACAGTTAGTCGAGCAGTACTTC.

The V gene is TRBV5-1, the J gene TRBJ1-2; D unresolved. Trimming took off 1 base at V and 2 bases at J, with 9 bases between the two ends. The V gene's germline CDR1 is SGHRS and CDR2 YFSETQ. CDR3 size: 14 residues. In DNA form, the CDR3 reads TGCGCCAGCAGCTTGCCTCAGTCCAACTATGGCTACACCTTC. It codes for CASSLPQSNYGYTF.

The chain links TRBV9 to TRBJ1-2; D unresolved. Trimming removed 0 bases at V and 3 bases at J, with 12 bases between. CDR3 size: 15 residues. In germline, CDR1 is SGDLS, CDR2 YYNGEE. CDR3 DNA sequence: TGTGCCAGCAGCGTAGCCGGGAGAAAAGACTATGGCTACACCTTC. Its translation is CASSVAGRKDYGYTF.

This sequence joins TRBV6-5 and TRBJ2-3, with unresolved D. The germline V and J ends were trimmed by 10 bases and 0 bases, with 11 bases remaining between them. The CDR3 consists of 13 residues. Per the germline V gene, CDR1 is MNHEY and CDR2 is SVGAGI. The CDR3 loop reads CATSTESTDTQYF. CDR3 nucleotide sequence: TGTGCCACCTCCACCGAGAGCACAGATACGCAGTATTTT.

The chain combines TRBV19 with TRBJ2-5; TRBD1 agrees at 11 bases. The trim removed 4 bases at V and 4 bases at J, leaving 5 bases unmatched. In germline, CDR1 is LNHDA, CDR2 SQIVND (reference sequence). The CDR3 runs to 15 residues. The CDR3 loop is CASSRGGTGGETQYF. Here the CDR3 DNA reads TGTGCCAGTAGTAGAGGAGGGACAGGGGGAGAGACCCAGTACTTC.

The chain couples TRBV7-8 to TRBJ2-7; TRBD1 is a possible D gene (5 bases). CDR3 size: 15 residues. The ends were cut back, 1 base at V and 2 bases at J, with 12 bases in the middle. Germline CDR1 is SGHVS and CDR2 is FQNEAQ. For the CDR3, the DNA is TGTGCCAGCAGCTTAGGGGCAGGGCGGACCTACGAGCAGTACTTC. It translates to CASSLGAGRTYEQYF. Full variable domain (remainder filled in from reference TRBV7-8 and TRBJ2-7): GAGVSQSPRYKVAKRGQDVALRCDPISGHVSLFWYQQALGQGPEFLTYFQNEAQLDKSGLPSDRFFAERPEGSVSTLKIQRTQQEDSAVYLCASSLGAGRTYEQYFGPGTRLTVT.

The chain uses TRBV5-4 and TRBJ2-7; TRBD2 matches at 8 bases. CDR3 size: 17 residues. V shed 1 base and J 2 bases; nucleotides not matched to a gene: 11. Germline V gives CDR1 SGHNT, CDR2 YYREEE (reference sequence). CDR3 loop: CASSLKPGGPLPYEQYF. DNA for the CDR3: TGTGCCAGCAGCTTGAAACCGGGAGGGCCTCTGCCCTACGAGCAGTACTTC.

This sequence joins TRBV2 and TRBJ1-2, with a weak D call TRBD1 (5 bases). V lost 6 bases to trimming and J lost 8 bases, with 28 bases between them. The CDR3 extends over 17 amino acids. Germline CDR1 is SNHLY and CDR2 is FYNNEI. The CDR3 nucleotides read TGTGCCAGCAGCCTAACGTGGAGCGGGGACCGGGGTGACGGCTACACCTTC. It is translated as CASSLTWSGDRGDGYTF.

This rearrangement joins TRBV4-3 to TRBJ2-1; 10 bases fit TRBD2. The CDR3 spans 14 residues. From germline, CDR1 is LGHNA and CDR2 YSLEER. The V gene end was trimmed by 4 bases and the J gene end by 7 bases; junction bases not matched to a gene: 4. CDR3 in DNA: TGCGCCAGCAGCCCGCAGCGGGAGGGAAATGAGCAGTTCTTC. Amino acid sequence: CASSPQREGNEQFF.

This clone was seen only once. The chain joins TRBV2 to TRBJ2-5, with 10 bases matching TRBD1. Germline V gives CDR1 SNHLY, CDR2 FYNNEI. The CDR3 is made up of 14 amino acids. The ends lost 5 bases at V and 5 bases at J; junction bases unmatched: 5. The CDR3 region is CASSTDRGRETQYF. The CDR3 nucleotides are TGTGCCAGCAGTACGGACAGGGGGAGGGAGACCCAGTACTTC.

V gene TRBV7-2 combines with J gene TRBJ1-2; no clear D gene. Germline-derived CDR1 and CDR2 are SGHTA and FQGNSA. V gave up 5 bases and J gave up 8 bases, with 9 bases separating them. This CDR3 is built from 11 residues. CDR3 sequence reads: CASSRGWGYTF. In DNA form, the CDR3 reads TGTGCCAGCAGCCGAGGGTGGGGCTACACCTTC.

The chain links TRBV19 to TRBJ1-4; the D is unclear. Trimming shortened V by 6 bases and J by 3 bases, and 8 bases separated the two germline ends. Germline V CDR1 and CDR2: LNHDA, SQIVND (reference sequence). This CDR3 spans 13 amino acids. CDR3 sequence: CASRRVPNEKLFF. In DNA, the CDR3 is TGTGCCAGTAGACGGGTTCCTAATGAAAAACTGTTTTTT.

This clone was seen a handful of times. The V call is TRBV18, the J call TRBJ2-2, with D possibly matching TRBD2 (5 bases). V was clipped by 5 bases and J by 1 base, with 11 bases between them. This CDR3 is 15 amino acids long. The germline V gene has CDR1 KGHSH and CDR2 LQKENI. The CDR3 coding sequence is TGTGCCAGCTCAGAACGGGGTCGGAACACCGGGGAGCTGTTTTTT. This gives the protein CASSERGRNTGELFF.

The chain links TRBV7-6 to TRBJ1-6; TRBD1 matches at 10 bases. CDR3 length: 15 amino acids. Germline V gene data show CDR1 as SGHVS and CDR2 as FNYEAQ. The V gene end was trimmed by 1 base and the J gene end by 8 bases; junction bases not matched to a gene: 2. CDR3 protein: CASSLVGTGDSPLHF. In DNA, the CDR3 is TGTGCCAGCAGCTTAGTTGGGACAGGGGATTCACCCCTCCACTTT.

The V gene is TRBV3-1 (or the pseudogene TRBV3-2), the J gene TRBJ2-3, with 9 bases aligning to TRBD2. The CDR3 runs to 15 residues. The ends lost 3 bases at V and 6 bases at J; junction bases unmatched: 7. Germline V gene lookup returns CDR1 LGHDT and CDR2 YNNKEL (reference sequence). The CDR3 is CASSQREGEEDTQYF. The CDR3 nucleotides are TGTGCCAGCAGCCAGCGGGAGGGGGAAGAGGATACGCAGTATTTT.

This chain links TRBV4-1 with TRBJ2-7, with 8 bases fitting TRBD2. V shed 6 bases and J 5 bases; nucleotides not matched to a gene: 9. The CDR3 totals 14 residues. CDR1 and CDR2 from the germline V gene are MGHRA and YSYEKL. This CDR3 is CASSPLAGGDEQYF. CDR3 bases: TGCGCCAGCAGTCCCCTTGCGGGGGGCGACGAGCAGTACTTC.

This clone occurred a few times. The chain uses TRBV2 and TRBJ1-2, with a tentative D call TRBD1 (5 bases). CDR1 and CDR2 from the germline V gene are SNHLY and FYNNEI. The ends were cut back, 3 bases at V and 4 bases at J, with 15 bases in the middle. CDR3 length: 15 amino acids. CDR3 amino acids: CASSERQDNFYGYTF. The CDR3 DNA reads TGTGCCAGCAGTGAGCGCCAGGACAACTTCTATGGCTACACCTTC.

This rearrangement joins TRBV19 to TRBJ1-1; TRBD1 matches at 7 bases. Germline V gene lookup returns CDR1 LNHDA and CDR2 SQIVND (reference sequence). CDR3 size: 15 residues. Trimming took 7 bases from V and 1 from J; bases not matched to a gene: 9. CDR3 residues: CASTATGDRNTEAFF. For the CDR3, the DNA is TGTGCCAGTACCGCTACAGGGGACCGGAACACTGAAGCTTTCTTT. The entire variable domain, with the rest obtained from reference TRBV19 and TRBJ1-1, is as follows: DGGITQSPKYLFRKEGQNVTLSCEQNLNHDAMYWYRQDPGQGLRLIYYSQIVNDFQKGDIAEGYSVSREKKESFPLTVTSAQKNPTAFYLCASTATGDRNTEAFFGQGTRLTVV.

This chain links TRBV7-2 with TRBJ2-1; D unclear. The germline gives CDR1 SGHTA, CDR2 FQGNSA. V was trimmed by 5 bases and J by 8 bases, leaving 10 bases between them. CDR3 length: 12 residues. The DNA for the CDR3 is TGTGCCAGCAGCCCAGATGTCCATGAGCAGTTCTTC. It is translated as CASSPDVHEQFF.

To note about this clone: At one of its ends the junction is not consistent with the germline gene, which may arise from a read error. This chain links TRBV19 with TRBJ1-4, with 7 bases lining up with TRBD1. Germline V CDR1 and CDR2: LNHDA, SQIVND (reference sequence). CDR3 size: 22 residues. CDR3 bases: TGTGCCAGTAGTATGATCCTCACCGGGACAGCCAACGTTAGGACTTTAATGAAAAACCTGTTTTTT. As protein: CASSMILTGTANVRTLMKNLFF.

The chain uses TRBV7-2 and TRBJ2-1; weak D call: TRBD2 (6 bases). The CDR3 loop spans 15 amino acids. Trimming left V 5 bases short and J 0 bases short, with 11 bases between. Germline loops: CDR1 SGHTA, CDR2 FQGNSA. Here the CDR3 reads CASSLSGGSYNEQFF. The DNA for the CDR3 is TGTGCCAGCAGCCTTAGCGGAGGCTCCTACAATGAGCAGTTCTTC.

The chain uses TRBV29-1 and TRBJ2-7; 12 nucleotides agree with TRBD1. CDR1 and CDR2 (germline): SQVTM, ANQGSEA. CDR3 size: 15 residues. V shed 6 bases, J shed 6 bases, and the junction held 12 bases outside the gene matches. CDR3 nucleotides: TGCAGCGTGGGAAGGGACAGGGGGCGGAGAGGCGAGCAGTACTTC. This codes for CSVGRDRGRRGEQYF.

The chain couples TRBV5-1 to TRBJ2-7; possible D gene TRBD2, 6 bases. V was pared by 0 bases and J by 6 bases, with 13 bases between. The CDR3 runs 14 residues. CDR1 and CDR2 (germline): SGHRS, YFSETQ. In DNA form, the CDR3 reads TGCGCCAGCAGCTTGGGCAGGGAGGATGGCGAGCAGTACTTC. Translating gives CASSLGREDGEQYF.